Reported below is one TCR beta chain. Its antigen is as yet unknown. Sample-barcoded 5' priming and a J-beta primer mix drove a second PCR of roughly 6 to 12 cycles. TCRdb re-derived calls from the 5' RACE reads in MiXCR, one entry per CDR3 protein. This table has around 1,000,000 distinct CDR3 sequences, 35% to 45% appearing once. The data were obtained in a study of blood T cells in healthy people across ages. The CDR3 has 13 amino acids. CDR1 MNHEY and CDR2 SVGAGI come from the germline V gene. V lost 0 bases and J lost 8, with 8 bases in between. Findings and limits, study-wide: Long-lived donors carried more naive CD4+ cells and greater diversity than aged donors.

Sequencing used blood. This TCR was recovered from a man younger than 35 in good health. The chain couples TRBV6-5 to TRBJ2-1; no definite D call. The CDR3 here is CASSYSWGDEQFF. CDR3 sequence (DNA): TGTGCCAGCAGTTACTCGTGGGGTGATGAGCAGTTCTTC.